This entry lists 30 T cell receptor beta chains sequenced from one sample in a study of T cell changes during pregnancy in multiple sclerosis. The data were produced by immunoSEQ multiplex PCR, yet TCRdb's version contains in-frame clones alone and is incomplete. This table has some 21,000 clones, 70% to 90% appearing once. The sequenced sample was CD8+ T cells from peripheral blood mononuclear cells, obtained in the second trimester of pregnancy. The source is a female donor in good health, enrolled as a control in a pregnancy study.

This clone was observed a single time. The chain is built from TRBV6-1 and TRBJ1-5, with D possibly being TRBD1 (5 bases). V dropped 1 base and J dropped 4 bases, with 11 bases sitting between them. This CDR3 has 15 amino acids. Germline values: CDR1 MNHNS, CDR2 SASEGT. CDR3 sequence (DNA): TGTGCCAGCAGTGAAGAAGCGGGGGGGAATCAGCCCCAGCATTTT. Amino acid sequence: CASSEEAGGNQPQHF.

The V gene is TRBV2, the J gene TRBJ2-5; D gene ambiguous. The CDR3 is made up of 14 amino acids. Germline lookup yields CDR1 SNHLY and CDR2 FYNNEI. V gave up 4 bases and J gave up 0 bases, with 9 bases separating them. The CDR3 DNA reads as TGTGCCAGCAGTGGACACCAGTACCAAGAGACCCAGTACTTC. This codes for CASSGHQYQETQYF.

This rearrangement joins TRBV5-1 to TRBJ2-7; 8 bases are shared with TRBD1. CDR1 and CDR2 from the germline V gene are SGHRS and YFSETQ. V lost 4 bases, J lost 1 base, and 7 bases stayed unmatched. The CDR3 is 15 amino acids. In DNA, the CDR3 is TGCGCCAGCAGCGACGGACAGGGTAAATCCTACGAGCAGTACTTC. Protein: CASSDGQGKSYEQYF.

V and J are TRBV4-2 and TRBJ2-1, with 11 bases matching TRBD2. The ends lost 4 bases at V and 8 bases at J; junction bases unmatched: 10. Germline loops: CDR1 LGHNA, CDR2 YNFKEQ. CDR3 length: 16 amino acids. The CDR3 region has the DNA TGTGCCAGCAGCCCGGATAGCGGGAGGGGGTCGGATGAGCAGTTCTTC. Translating gives CASSPDSGRGSDEQFF.

CDR3 in DNA: TGTGCCAGCAGCTCCACAGGGGGTCAGAGCTCTGGGGCCAACGTCCTGACTTTC. It is translated as CASSSTGGQSSGANVLTF. The V call is TRBV7-9, the J call TRBJ2-6, with TRBD1 matching over 8 bases. CDR1 is SEHNR and CDR2 is FQNEAQ in the germline V gene (reference sequence). This CDR3 comprises 18 residues. V was clipped by 4 bases and J by 0 bases; unmatched bases: 8.

The chain is built from TRBV7-9 and TRBJ1-2; maybe TRBD1 (6 bases). V was trimmed by 0 bases and J by 1 base, leaving 12 bases between them. The CDR3 runs to 16 residues. Per the germline V gene, CDR1 is SEHNR and CDR2 is FQNEAQ (reference sequence). DNA of the CDR3: TGTGCCAGCAGCTTAGCCGAACAGGGTTTTAACTATGGCTACACCTTC. Protein sequence: CASSLAEQGFNYGYTF.

The chain is built from TRBV7-2 and TRBJ2-3; 11 positions agree with TRBD2. Germline V gene sequence: CDR1 SGHTA, CDR2 FQGNSA. The CDR3 runs to 19 residues. V gave up 2 bases and J gave up 8 bases; unmatched junction bases: 18. The CDR3 nucleotides read TGTGCCAGCAGCTTAAATATCGGGATAGCGGGGGGGCCGGACGGTACGCAGTATTTT. This translates into CASSLNIGIAGGPDGTQYF.

The J gene is TRBJ2-1, the V gene TRBV27; the D gene is possibly TRBD2 (6 bases). This CDR3 spans 16 amino acids. The germline CDR1 and CDR2 sequences are MNHEY and SMNVEV (reference sequence). V lost 3 bases, J lost 0 bases, and 12 bases lay in between. Here the CDR3 reads CASSLFAGSSYNEQFF. The DNA for the CDR3 is TGTGCCAGCAGTTTGTTTGCGGGGAGCTCCTACAATGAGCAGTTCTTC.

The CDR3 loop reads CASSQDPGSGSSRTPLHF. The CDR3 coding sequence is TGCGCCAGCAGCCAAGATCCGGGTTCGGGATCATCTAGGACACCCCTCCACTTT. The rearrangement links TRBV4-1 to TRBJ1-6, with D unresolved. The germline V gene encodes CDR1 MGHRA and CDR2 YSYEKL. V was cut by 0 bases and J by 11 bases, with 23 bases left in between. This CDR3 has 18 amino acids.

The rearrangement uses TRBV15 and TRBJ2-6, with D possibly being TRBD1 (6 bases). Per germline, CDR1 LNHNV and CDR2 YYDKDF (reference sequence). V was cut by 6 bases and J by 0 bases, with 15 bases left in between. The CDR3 spans 17 residues. The CDR3: CATSSGQVYSGANVLTF. CDR3 nucleotide sequence: TGTGCCACCAGTTCGGGACAAGTTTACTCTGGGGCCAACGTCCTGACTTTC.

The chain employs TRBV28 and TRBJ2-2; TRBD2 matches at 14 bases. The CDR3 runs to 19 residues. The J segment lost 6 bases and the V segment lost 4 bases, leaving 13 bases of the junction unmatched. Germline-derived CDR1 and CDR2 are MDHEN and SYDVKM. The CDR3 sequence is CASSSMRLAGGPVAGELFF. The CDR3 bases are TGTGCCAGCAGTTCCATGAGACTAGCGGGAGGGCCGGTTGCCGGGGAGCTGTTTTTT.

The chain recombines TRBV27 with TRBJ1-4; weak D call: TRBD1 (5 bases). Trimming took off 3 bases at V and 7 bases at J, with 6 bases between the two ends. CDR1 MNHEY and CDR2 SMNVEV come from the germline V gene (reference sequence). The CDR3 totals 12 residues. CDR3 loop: CASSLGGEKLFF. In nucleotides, the CDR3 is TGTGCCAGCAGTTTGGGGGGTGAAAAACTGTTTTTT.

This rearrangement joins TRBV5-4 to TRBJ2-1; D not certain. The CDR3 contains 13 residues. The V gene's germline CDR1 is SGHNT and CDR2 YYREEE (reference sequence). With 0 bases removed from V and 4 bases from J, the gap between germline ends came to 5 bases. The CDR3 loop is CASSLGSYNEQFF. The CDR3 coding sequence is TGTGCCAGCAGCTTGGGTTCTTACAATGAGCAGTTCTTC.

The rearrangement links TRBV5-4 to TRBJ2-2; tentatively, D is TRBD2 (6 bases). This CDR3 is built from 16 residues. Germline loops: CDR1 SGHNT, CDR2 YYREEE (reference sequence). V lost 5 bases and J 6 bases, leaving 20 bases between the germline ends. The CDR3: CASSGDSVGRPGELFF. The DNA of the CDR3 is TGTGCCAGCAGTGGGGACTCCGTGGGGAGACCCGGGGAGCTGTTTTTT. Full variable domain (missing parts from reference TRBV5-4 and TRBJ2-2): ETGVTQSPTHLIKTRGQQVTLRCSSQSGHNTVSWYQQALGQGPQFIFQYYREEENGRGNFPPRFSGLQFPNYSSELNVNALELDDSALYLCASSGDSVGRPGELFFGEGSRLTVL.

The chain links TRBV13 to TRBJ1-1, with 9 bases fitting TRBD1. The V gene end was trimmed by 1 base and the J gene end by 0 bases; junction bases not matched to a gene: 9. CDR1 and CDR2 from the germline V gene are PRHDT and FYEKMQ (reference sequence). CDR3 size: 18 residues. The CDR3 protein is CASSLVGTGLIMNTEAFF. Here the CDR3 DNA reads TGTGCCAGCAGCTTAGTTGGGACAGGGCTTATCATGAACACTGAAGCTTTCTTT.

This chain connects TRBV2 to TRBJ2-1; D perhaps matches TRBD1 (5 bases). CDR3 length equals 14 residues. Germline V lookup: CDR1 SNHLY, CDR2 FYNNEI. The germline V and J ends were trimmed by 5 bases and 4 bases, with 12 bases remaining between them. The chain's CDR3 is CASSLDSSYNEQFF. The CDR3 nucleotides are TGTGCCAGCAGTCTCGACAGTTCGTACAATGAGCAGTTCTTC.

V and J are TRBV28 and TRBJ1-3; possibly TRBD1 for D (5 bases). Trimming shortened V by 11 bases and J by 0 bases, and 11 bases separated the two germline ends. CDR3 length equals 13 residues. CDR1 and CDR2 from the germline V gene are MDHEN and SYDVKM. The CDR3 nucleotides read TGTGCCTGGGGAGGGGACTCTGGAAACACCATATATTTT. Translating it yields CAWGGDSGNTIYF.

The CDR3 DNA is TGTGCCAGCAGTTACTCCGGGGTGAACACTGAAGCTTTCTTT. Translated, it gives CASSYSGVNTEAFF. The rearrangement links TRBV6-5 to TRBJ1-1; D gene unclear. The CDR3 sequence is 14 residues long. Germline V gene data show CDR1 as MNHEY and CDR2 as SVGAGI. V was trimmed by 0 bases and J by 0 bases, leaving 5 bases between them.

CDR3 sequence: CASSLVADTQYF. CDR3 nucleotides: TGTGCCAGCAGCTTAGTAGCAGATACGCAGTATTTT. The V call is TRBV13, the J call TRBJ2-3; D is uncertain. The CDR3 has 12 amino acids. V dropped 1 base and J dropped 4 bases, with 3 bases sitting between them. Germline CDR1 PRHDT, CDR2 FYEKMQ (reference sequence).

The chain combines TRBV4-2 with TRBJ1-4; 9 bases are shared with TRBD1. The V and J ends lost 0 bases and 5 bases, in that order; junction bases with no gene match: 10. The CDR3 loop spans 18 amino acids. Germline CDR1 reads LGHNA; CDR2 reads YNFKEQ. This chain's CDR3 is CASSQDPGQGKANEKLFF. DNA for the CDR3: TGTGCCAGCAGCCAAGATCCCGGACAGGGGAAAGCCAATGAAAAACTGTTTTTT.

This chain connects TRBV2 to TRBJ1-3; D unresolved. Trimming cost V 11 bases and J 3 bases, with 17 bases left between them. This CDR3 is built from 14 residues. Germline V gene lookup returns CDR1 SNHLY and CDR2 FYNNEI. CDR3 nucleotide sequence: TGTGCCCTGACCCGGCAGCGGGGTGGAAACACCATATATTTT. It yields the protein CALTRQRGGNTIYF.

The V and J genes are TRBV2 and TRBJ2-3; TRBD2 matches 8 bases. Unmatched junction bases numbered 4, after V lost 2 bases and J lost 3 bases. This CDR3 region has 15 residues. Per the germline V gene, CDR1 is SNHLY and CDR2 is FYNNEI. The CDR3 nucleotides read TGTGCCAGCAGTGAAAGGGGGACTAGGACAGATACGCAGTATTTT. Its protein product is CASSERGTRTDTQYF.

This sequence joins TRBV30 and TRBJ2-5; 8 positions match TRBD2. V was clipped by 8 bases and J by 2 bases; unmatched bases: 13. CDR1 GTSNPN and CDR2 SVGIG come from the germline V gene (reference sequence). The CDR3 runs to 15 residues. The CDR3 region is CALAGGGGGQETQYF. DNA of the CDR3: TGTGCCCTTGCGGGAGGAGGAGGTGGACAAGAGACCCAGTACTTC.

Concerning this clone: This may arise from a read error, as a much more abundant clone is one base away. The genes are TRBV9 and TRBJ2-7; 9 nucleotides match TRBD1. The CDR3 has 14 amino acids. The germline V gene has CDR1 SGDLS and CDR2 YYNGEE. CDR3 protein: CVSSGDREGYEQYF. The CDR3 DNA sequence: TGTGTCAGCAGCGGGGACAGGGAAGGCTACGAGCAGTACTTC.

The chain uses TRBV7-8 and TRBJ1-1; no reliable D call. The CDR3 is 15 amino acids. Germline V CDR1 and CDR2: SGHVS, FQNEAQ. Trimming shortened V by 5 bases and J by 5 bases, and 18 bases separated the two germline ends. The CDR3, as DNA: TGTGCCAGCAGCCTAGTCTCGGTTCCCATTACTGAAGCTTTCTTT. This gives the protein CASSLVSVPITEAFF.

The chain combines TRBV4-1 with TRBJ2-6; a possible D gene is TRBD2 (5 bases). The CDR3 contains 16 residues. The germline V gene encodes CDR1 MGHRA and CDR2 YSYEKL. The V end lost 4 bases, the J end lost 2 bases, and 12 bases lay between the germline ends. The CDR3 protein is CASSRELRTGANVLTF. The CDR3 DNA is TGCGCCAGCAGCCGGGAGCTCCGAACTGGGGCCAACGTCCTGACTTTC.

The CDR3 loop is CASSSDIPSAYEQYF. The CDR3 nucleotides read TGTGCCAGCAGCTCAGACATACCATCAGCCTACGAGCAGTACTTC. J is TRBJ2-7 and V is TRBV7-9; the D is unclear. V was clipped by 4 bases and J by 2 bases, with 15 bases between them. This CDR3 comprises 15 residues. Germline V gene data show CDR1 as SEHNR and CDR2 as FQNEAQ (reference sequence).

V and J are TRBV28 and TRBJ2-7, with 7 bases matching TRBD1. Germline CDR1 MDHEN, CDR2 SYDVKM. Unmatched junction bases numbered 2, after V lost 6 bases and J lost 6 bases. The CDR3 spans 11 residues. CDR3: CASSRDSEQYF. The DNA for the CDR3 is TGTGCCAGCAGCCGGGACAGCGAGCAGTACTTC.

The chain combines TRBV6-5 with TRBJ1-1; D gene ambiguous. The CDR3 is 14 amino acids. V was trimmed by 5 bases and J by 0 bases, leaving 10 bases between them. The germline CDR1 and CDR2 sequences are MNHEY and SVGAGI. The chain's CDR3 is CASSIQILNTEAFF. The CDR3 bases are TGTGCCAGCAGTATTCAGATCCTGAACACTGAAGCTTTCTTT.

This chain joins TRBV7-6 and TRBJ2-7, with D uncertain. Germline V gives CDR1 SGHVS, CDR2 FNYEAQ. Trimming left V 8 bases short and J 3 bases short, with 11 bases between. The CDR3 length is 12 residues. CDR3 region: CASGEDSYEQYF. The CDR3 nucleotides read TGTGCCAGCGGAGAGGATAGCTACGAGCAGTACTTC.